This entry lists 20 T cell receptor beta chains sequenced from one sample in a study of blood T cell repertoires in COVID-19 (dated by TCRdb to 2019 to 2021). Libraries came from the immunoSEQ multiplex PCR assay. TCRdb provides this immuneACCESS table in a form limited to in-frame rearrangements. Some clones are lacking; in checked studies, under half of them reflect an unresolved V gene, and why the rest are absent is not known. The sample table contains roughly 150,000 clones; only one count was recorded for about four fifths of them. Together, the top ten hold roughly 2% of the sample. Source material: peripheral blood. The source of these receptors is a woman older than 75 with acute or convalescent COVID-19.

The chain recombines TRBV10-2 with TRBJ2-1; possible D gene TRBD2, 5 bases. The CDR3 consists of 11 residues. V lost 6 bases, J lost 7 bases, and 7 bases lay in between. Germline CDR1 WSHSY, CDR2 SAAADI. As DNA, the CDR3 is TGCGCCAGCAGCTCGGGGAATGAGCAGTTCTTC. This codes for CASSSGNEQFF.

This clone showed up just a few times. The chain is built from TRBV6-5 and TRBJ1-4; D is unclear. The V gene's germline CDR1 is MNHEY and CDR2 SVGAGI. The CDR3 spans 13 residues. V was cut by 3 bases and J by 2 bases, with 4 bases left in between. The CDR3 sequence: CASSYHTNEKLFF. Written as DNA, the CDR3 is TGTGCCAGCAGTTATCATACTAATGAAAAACTGTTTTTT.

The CDR3 bases are TGTGCCAGCAGCCCAGGTCCAGAAGCAGATACGCAGTATTTT. Protein product: CASSPGPEADTQYF. The chain has TRBV5-5 and TRBJ2-3; D gene ambiguous. CDR1 and CDR2 (germline): SGHKS, YYEKEE (reference sequence). Trimming left V 4 bases short and J 4 bases short, with 13 bases between. The CDR3 is made up of 14 amino acids.

The chain couples TRBV5-1 to TRBJ1-1, with D possibly TRBD1 on 5 matching bases. Per germline, CDR1 SGHRS and CDR2 YFSETQ. CDR3 length: 13 amino acids. Trimming left V 4 bases short and J 2 bases short, with 9 bases between. CDR3 residues: CASSLDSNTEAFF. The CDR3 coding sequence is TGCGCCAGCAGCCTTGACAGTAACACTGAAGCTTTCTTT. Full variable domain (rest looked up from reference TRBV5-1 and TRBJ1-1): KAGVTQTPRYLIKTRGQQVTLSCSPISGHRSVSWYQQTPGQGLQFLFEYFSETQRNKGNFPGRFSGRQFSNSRSEMNVSTLELGDSALYLCASSLDSNTEAFFGQGTRLTVV.

V gene TRBV5-1 combines with J gene TRBJ1-2; maybe TRBD1 (5 bases). The CDR3 contains 15 residues. V lost 3 bases and J 4 bases, leaving 16 bases between the germline ends. CDR1 SGHRS and CDR2 YFSETQ come from the germline V gene. As DNA, the CDR3 is TGCGCCAGCAGCTCGCAATCAGGACAAGCCTATGGCTACACCTTC. This codes for CASSSQSGQAYGYTF.

The chain combines TRBV27 with TRBJ1-2; D gene uncertain. Germline loops: CDR1 MNHEY, CDR2 SMNVEV (reference sequence). V lost 7 bases and J 2 bases, leaving 14 bases between the germline ends. The CDR3 has 14 amino acids. CDR3 loop: CASKGGRINYGYTF. The CDR3, as DNA: TGTGCCAGCAAGGGTGGGAGAATCAACTATGGCTACACCTTC.

The chain recombines TRBV15 with TRBJ2-7; a weak D match, TRBD1 (5 bases). Trimming pared 0 bases from V and 2 bases from J, leaving 17 bases between. CDR1 is LNHNV and CDR2 is YYDKDF in the germline V gene (reference sequence). The CDR3 has 17 amino acids. This chain's CDR3 is CATSRDINRQLTYEQYF. In DNA form, the CDR3 reads TGTGCCACCAGCAGAGATATAAACAGGCAACTCACCTACGAGCAGTACTTC.

J is TRBJ1-5 and V is TRBV5-1; D remains ambiguous. Germline CDR1 SGHRS, CDR2 YFSETQ. This CDR3 comprises 14 residues. Trimming cost V 1 base and J 5 bases, with 10 bases left between them. CDR3 DNA: TGCGCCAGCAGCTTGTTGTCTCGGGATCAGCCCCAGCATTTT. This sequence encodes CASSLLSRDQPQHF.

The CDR3 DNA reads TGTGCCATCAGGGAGGGACAGCCCGGGGAGCTGTTTTTT. Its protein is CAIREGQPGELFF. The chain links TRBV10-3 to TRBJ2-2, with D tentatively TRBD1 (7 bases). Germline V gives CDR1 ENHRY, CDR2 SYGVKD. V was cut by 6 bases and J by 6 bases, with 11 bases left in between. CDR3 length: 13 amino acids.

J is TRBJ2-7 and V is TRBV10-3; 7 bases are shared with TRBD1. The germline CDR1 and CDR2 sequences are ENHRY and SYGVKD. With 10 bases clipped from V and 0 bases from J, the junction kept 12 bases outside the gene matches. The CDR3 contains 15 residues. CDR3 amino acids: CATTPGQAHSYEQYF. DNA for the CDR3: TGTGCCACAACCCCCGGACAGGCGCACTCCTACGAGCAGTACTTC.

As to this clone: The sample holds other DNA sequences that translate to the same CDR3. This sequence joins TRBV6-5 and TRBJ2-7; D is uncertain. The CDR3 has 14 residues. Germline V gives CDR1 MNHEY, CDR2 SVGAGI. Trimming removed 0 bases from V and 3 bases from J, with 9 bases in between. This chain's CDR3 is CASSYSGSSYEQYF. CDR3 DNA: TGTGCCAGCAGTTACTCGGGTAGCAGCTACGAGCAGTACTTC.

CDR3: CASSTDRGLTEAFF. Here the CDR3 DNA reads TGTGCCAGCAGTACGGACAGGGGCCTGACTGAAGCTTTCTTT. The chain uses TRBV6-5 and TRBJ1-1, with 9 bases that match TRBD1. Germline trimming cut 5 bases from V and 5 bases from J; bases unmatched to any gene: 6. This CDR3 contains 14 residues. Germline V gives CDR1 MNHEY, CDR2 SVGAGI.

The genes are TRBV6-6 and TRBJ2-7; D unclear. The V gene lost 5 bases and the J gene lost 4 bases, with 9 bases spanning the gap. Germline V CDR1 and CDR2: MNHNY, SVGAGI (reference sequence). The CDR3 sequence is 12 residues long. For the CDR3, the DNA is TGTGCCAGCAGTCCCGGTGAATACGAGCAGTACTTC. Translated: CASSPGEYEQYF.

V is TRBV4-3 and J is TRBJ2-5; TRBD2 matches at 12 bases. CDR1 is LGHNA, CDR2 YSLEER, per germline. CDR3 length equals 16 residues. V gave up 4 bases and J gave up 1 base; unmatched junction bases: 4. CDR3 amino acids: CASSLGLAGLQETQYF. Here the CDR3 DNA reads TGCGCCAGCAGCCTCGGACTAGCGGGGCTCCAAGAGACCCAGTACTTC.

V usage is TRBV28 and J usage is TRBJ2-7; tentative D call: TRBD1 (5 bases). V was pared by 8 bases and J by 3 bases, with 14 bases between. The CDR3 is 13 residues long. The germline CDR1 and CDR2 sequences are MDHEN and SYDVKM. This CDR3 reads CASVRKGDYEQYF. The CDR3 DNA follows: TGTGCCAGCGTAAGGAAAGGGGACTACGAGCAGTACTTC.

The chain uses TRBV11-1 and TRBJ1-1; maybe TRBD1 (6 bases). Germline V gives CDR1 SGHAT, CDR2 FQDESV (reference sequence). V was shortened by 2 bases and J by 7 bases, with 8 bases between the two germline ends. This CDR3 comprises 12 residues. The CDR3 sequence: CASSLNRDEAFF. The CDR3 DNA is TGTGCCAGCAGCTTAAACAGGGATGAAGCTTTCTTT.

This clone was seen just once. The chain carries TRBV19 and TRBJ1-2; D is possibly TRBD1 (6 bases). The CDR3 has 12 residues. The germline CDR1 and CDR2 sequences are LNHDA and SQIVND (reference sequence). The V end was cut by 6 bases, the J end by 6 bases, with 11 bases between. CDR3 DNA sequence: TGTGCCAGTAGCCAGGGGCTTGATGGCTACACCTTC. It is translated as CASSQGLDGYTF.

The V and J genes are TRBV28 and TRBJ1-2, with 9 nucleotides matching TRBD1. V lost 1 base, J lost 8 bases, and 5 bases stayed unmatched. Germline V gene lookup returns CDR1 MDHEN and CDR2 SYDVKM. The CDR3 extends over 14 amino acids. The CDR3 DNA reads TGTGCCAGCAGTTTATTCACAGGGGGCCGCGGCTACACCTTC. Amino acids: CASSLFTGGRGYTF.

CDR3 in DNA: TGTGCCAGCAGCCTGGACAGGGGGCGACGTGAAAAACTGTTTTTT. It is translated as CASSLDRGRREKLFF. The chain couples TRBV5-4 to TRBJ1-4; 11 bases fit TRBD1. CDR1 SGHNT and CDR2 YYREEE come from the germline V gene (reference sequence). V lost 4 bases to trimming and J lost 7 bases; unmatched junction nucleotides: 6. The CDR3 covers 15 residues.

The V and J genes are TRBV7-9 and TRBJ1-1; 9 bases fit TRBD1. There are 16 residues in the CDR3. The V gene's germline CDR1 is SEHNR and CDR2 FQNEAQ (reference sequence). Trimming removed 1 base from V and 1 base from J; junction bases left unmatched: 4. The CDR3 loop is CASSLERGQGNTEAFF. The CDR3 DNA reads as TGTGCCAGCAGCTTAGAAAGGGGACAGGGGAACACTGAAGCTTTCTTT.